This entry describes one T cell receptor beta chain. Other DNA sequences in this sample translate to the same CDR3. The record originates from a study of cytomegalovirus exposure and HLA in healthy donors. PCR employed 60 Vbeta and 13 Jbeta primers. Sequencing used immunoSEQ multiplex PCR; TCRdb keeps in-frame clones, though not all of them. The sample yields about 95,000 clones, around 70% seen once. The germline gives CDR1 SGDLS, CDR2 YYNGEE. The CDR3 runs to 15 residues. The junction had 0 bases not matched to a gene; V was cut back by 0 bases and J by 0 bases. The rearrangement uses TRBV9 and TRBJ2-7; TRBD1 aligns across 10 bases. The clonotype originates from a woman aged 50 to 60 in good health and CMV-seropositive. The sequenced sample was PBMCs. CDR3 amino acids: CASSVGTGGSYEQYF. The CDR3 DNA reads TGTGCCAGCAGCGTAGGGACAGGGGGCTCCTACGAGCAGTACTTC.